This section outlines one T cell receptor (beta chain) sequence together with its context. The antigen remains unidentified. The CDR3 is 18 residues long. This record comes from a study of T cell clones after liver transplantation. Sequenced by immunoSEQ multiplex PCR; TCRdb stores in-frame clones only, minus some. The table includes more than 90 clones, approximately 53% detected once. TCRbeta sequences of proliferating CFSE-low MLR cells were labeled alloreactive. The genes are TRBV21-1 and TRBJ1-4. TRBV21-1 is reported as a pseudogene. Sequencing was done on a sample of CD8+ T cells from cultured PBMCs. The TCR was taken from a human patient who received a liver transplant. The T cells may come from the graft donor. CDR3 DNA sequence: TGTGCCAGCAGTGCTCGGTTAGCTAACAAGGTGCATAATGAAAAACTGTTTTTT. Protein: CASSARLANKVHNEKLFF.